Below, one TCR beta chain is given with its context. The data stem from a study of patients and donors after allogeneic stem cell transplantation. MiXCR, applied by TCRdb to the RT-PCR reads, yields one record per CDR3 protein. Among under 30,000 distinct CDR3 sequences, roughly 43% were seen once, and the ten largest hold roughly three quarters. The TCR sequence derives from a human donor who was either an allogeneic HSCT recipient or a stem cell or donor lymphocyte infusion donor (not recorded which). It is not recorded whose cells these are; they may come from a transplant donor. The source material was blood, either unsorted or a sorted T cell fraction (not recorded which).

CDR3 DNA sequence: TGTGCCAGCAGGACAGTGGGCTACGAGCAGTACTTC. Protein sequence: CASRTVGYEQYF. The chain joins TRBV6-1 to TRBJ2-7; TRBD1 is a possible D gene (5 bases). CDR3 length: 12 residues. Per germline, CDR1 MNHNS and CDR2 SASEGT. V lost 6 bases and J 3 bases, leaving 9 bases between the germline ends.